This T cell receptor (beta chain) appears in the sequencing data of a study of cytomegalovirus exposure and HLA in healthy donors. Study as a whole: Ancestry clustering placed more than 80% of over 300 genotyped donors in the Caucasian-associated cluster.

The PCR ran on 60 Vbeta and 13 Jbeta primers. Repertoires were generated with immunoSEQ multiplex PCR, while TCRdb's copy carries only in-frame clones and drops some. The data show under 110,000 clones, less than 80% seen once. General study points: Productive rates of about 90% or about 30% were seen for most TCR beta V segments in an earlier analysis. CMV antigen specificity of a few CMV-associated chains was confirmed in vitro.

All donors participated as healthy donors of bone marrow. This clone has a handful of counts. Its antigen is unknown. The specimen sequenced was PBMCs. This receptor was obtained from a man aged 35 to 55 in good health and CMV-seronegative.

CDR3 nucleotide sequence: TGTGCCAGCAGTTCCCCTGGGACAGGGGTCCGCCAGCAGTTCTTC. Translation gives CASSSPGTGVRQQFF. The V and J genes are TRBV27 and TRBJ2-1, with TRBD1 matching 10 bases. Germline CDR1 reads MNHEY; CDR2 reads SMNVEV (reference sequence). CDR3 size: 15 residues. V lost 4 bases to trimming and J lost 11 bases; unmatched junction nucleotides: 11.